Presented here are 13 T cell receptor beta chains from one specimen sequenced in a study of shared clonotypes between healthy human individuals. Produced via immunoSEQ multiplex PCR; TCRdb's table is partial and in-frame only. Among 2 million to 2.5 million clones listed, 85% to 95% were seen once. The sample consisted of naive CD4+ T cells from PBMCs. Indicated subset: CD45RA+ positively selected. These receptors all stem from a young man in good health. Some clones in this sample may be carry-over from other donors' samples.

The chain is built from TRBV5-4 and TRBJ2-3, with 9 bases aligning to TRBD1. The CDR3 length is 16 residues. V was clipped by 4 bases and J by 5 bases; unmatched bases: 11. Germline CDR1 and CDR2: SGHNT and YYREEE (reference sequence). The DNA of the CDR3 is TGTGCCAGCAGCCCGCGAAGGACAGGGGCGATAGATACGCAGTATTTT. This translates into CASSPRRTGAIDTQYF.

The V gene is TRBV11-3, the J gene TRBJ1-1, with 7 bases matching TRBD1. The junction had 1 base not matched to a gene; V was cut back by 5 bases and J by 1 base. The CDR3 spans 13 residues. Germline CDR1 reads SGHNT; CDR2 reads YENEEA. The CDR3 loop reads CASSDRENTEAFF. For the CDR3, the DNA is TGTGCCAGCAGCGACAGGGAGAACACTGAAGCTTTCTTT.

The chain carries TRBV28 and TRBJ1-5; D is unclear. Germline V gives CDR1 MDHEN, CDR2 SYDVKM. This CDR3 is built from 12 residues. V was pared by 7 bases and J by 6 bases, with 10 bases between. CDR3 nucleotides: TGTGCCAGCATGCAGAGTCCTCAGCCCCAGCATTTT. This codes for CASMQSPQPQHF.

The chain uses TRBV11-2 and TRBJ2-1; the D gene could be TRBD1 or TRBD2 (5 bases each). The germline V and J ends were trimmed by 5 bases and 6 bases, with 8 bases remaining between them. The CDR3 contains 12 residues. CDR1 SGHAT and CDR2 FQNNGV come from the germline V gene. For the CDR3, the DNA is TGTGCCAGCAGCACGGGGCGCAATGAGCAGTTCTTC. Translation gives CASSTGRNEQFF.

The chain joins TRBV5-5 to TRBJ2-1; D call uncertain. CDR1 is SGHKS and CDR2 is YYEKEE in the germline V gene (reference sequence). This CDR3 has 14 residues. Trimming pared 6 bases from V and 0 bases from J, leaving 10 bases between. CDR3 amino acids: CASTPQASYNEQFF. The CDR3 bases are TGTGCCAGCACCCCGCAAGCCTCCTACAATGAGCAGTTCTTC.

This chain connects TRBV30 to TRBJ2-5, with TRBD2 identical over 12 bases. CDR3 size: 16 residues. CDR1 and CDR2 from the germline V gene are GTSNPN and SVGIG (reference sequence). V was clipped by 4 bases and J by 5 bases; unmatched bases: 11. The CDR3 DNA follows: TGTGCCTGGACGGCGGGACTAGCGGGCCCCCAGGAGACCCAGTACTTC. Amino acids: CAWTAGLAGPQETQYF.

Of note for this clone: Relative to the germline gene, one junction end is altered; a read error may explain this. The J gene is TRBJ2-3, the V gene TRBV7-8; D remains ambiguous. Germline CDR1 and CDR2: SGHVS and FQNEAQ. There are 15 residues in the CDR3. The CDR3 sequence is CASNLREGRTDTQYF. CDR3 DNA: TGTGCCAGCAACTTAAGAGAAGGGCGTACAGATACGCAGTATTTT.

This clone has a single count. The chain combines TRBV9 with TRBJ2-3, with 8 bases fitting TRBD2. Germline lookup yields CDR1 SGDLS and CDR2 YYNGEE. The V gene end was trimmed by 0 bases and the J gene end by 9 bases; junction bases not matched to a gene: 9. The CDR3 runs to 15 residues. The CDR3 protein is CASSVVLAGRETQYF. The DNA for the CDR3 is TGTGCCAGCAGCGTAGTCCTAGCGGGCCGGGAAACGCAGTATTTT.

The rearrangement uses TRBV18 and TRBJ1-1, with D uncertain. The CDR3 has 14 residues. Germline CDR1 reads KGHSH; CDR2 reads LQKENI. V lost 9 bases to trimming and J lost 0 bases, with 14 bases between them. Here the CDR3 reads CASSRGTMNTEAFF. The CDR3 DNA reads TGTGCCAGTTCCCGGGGAACAATGAACACTGAAGCTTTCTTT.

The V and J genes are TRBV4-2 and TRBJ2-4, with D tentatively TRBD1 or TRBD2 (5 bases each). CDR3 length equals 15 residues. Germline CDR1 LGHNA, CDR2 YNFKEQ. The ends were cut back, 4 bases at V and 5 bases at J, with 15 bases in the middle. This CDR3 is CASSRLGTEQNIQYF. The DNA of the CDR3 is TGTGCCAGCAGCCGCCTCGGGACCGAACAAAACATTCAGTACTTC.

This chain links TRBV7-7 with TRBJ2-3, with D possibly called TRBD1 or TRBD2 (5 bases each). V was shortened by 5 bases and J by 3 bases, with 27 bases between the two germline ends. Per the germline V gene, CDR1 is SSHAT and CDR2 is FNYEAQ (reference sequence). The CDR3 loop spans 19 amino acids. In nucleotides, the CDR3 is TGTGCCAGCAGCCTCTCACCCGGACGACGGGACCTCGGAACAGATACGCAGTATTTT. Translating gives CASSLSPGRRDLGTDTQYF.

The CDR3 spells CASSPGQTISGNTIYF. The CDR3 bases are TGTGCCAGCTCACCGGGACAGACTATCTCTGGAAACACCATATATTTT. This sequence joins TRBV18 and TRBJ1-3; 7 bases agree with TRBD1. This CDR3 comprises 16 residues. With V trimmed by 3 bases and J by 0 bases, 5 bases remained unmatched. Germline V gene data show CDR1 as KGHSH and CDR2 as LQKENI. The full variable domain, its missing parts supplied by reference TRBV18 and TRBJ1-3, is NAGVMQNPRHLVRRRGQEARLRCSPMKGHSHVYWYRQLPEEGLKFMVYLQKENIIDESGMPKERFSAEFPKEGPSILRIQQVVRGDSAAYFCASSPGQTISGNTIYFGEGSWLTVV.

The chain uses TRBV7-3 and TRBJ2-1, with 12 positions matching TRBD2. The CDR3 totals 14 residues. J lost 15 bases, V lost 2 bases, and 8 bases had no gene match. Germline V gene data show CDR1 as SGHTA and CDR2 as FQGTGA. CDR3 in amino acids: CASSLGLAGTLLFF. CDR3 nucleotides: TGTGCCAGCAGCTTAGGACTAGCGGGAACCCTGTTGTTCTTC.